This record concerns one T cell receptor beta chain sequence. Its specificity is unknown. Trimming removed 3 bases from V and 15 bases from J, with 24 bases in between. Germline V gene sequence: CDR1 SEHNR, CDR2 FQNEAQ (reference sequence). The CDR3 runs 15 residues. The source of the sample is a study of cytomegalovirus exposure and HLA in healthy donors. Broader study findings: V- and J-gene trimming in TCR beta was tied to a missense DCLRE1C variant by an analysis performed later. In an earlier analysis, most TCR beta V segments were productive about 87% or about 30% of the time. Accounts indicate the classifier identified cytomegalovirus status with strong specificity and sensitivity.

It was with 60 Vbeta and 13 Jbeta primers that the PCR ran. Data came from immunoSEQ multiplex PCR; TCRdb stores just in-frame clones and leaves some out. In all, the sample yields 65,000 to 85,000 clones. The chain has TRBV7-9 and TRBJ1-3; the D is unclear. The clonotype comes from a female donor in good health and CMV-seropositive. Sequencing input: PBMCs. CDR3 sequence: CASSFGSEWVSHSYF. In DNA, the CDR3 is TGTGCCAGCAGCTTCGGCTCGGAGTGGGTCAGCCATTCATATTTT.